This T cell receptor beta chain came from a study of spatial heterogeneity in lung cancer. At the level of the study: Beta-chain sequences were consistently detected more often than alpha-chain sequences. Notes on the study in general: Among blood samples, ubiquitous expanded tumor TCRs appeared more at resection than at follow-up.

Time point defined: sample taken at primary tumor resection. Sequencing of whole RNA from tumor, nontumor lung or frozen PBMC involved no sorting. Samples came from around 70 TRACERx patients with untreated early-stage lung cancer. Germline lookup yields CDR1 SGHRS and CDR2 YFSETQ. CDR3 length: 18 amino acids. V was pared by 4 bases and J by 6 bases, with 19 bases of the junction left unmatched. TCR cDNA molecules were tagged individually, and each one carried a unique molecular identifier. TCRdb recomputed calls from the 5' RACE reads with MiXCR, one row per CDR3 protein. This sample carries about 4,000 distinct CDR3 sequences, approximately 16% of them seen once, and the ten largest clones take just over 65%. Concerning this clonotype itself: Its antigen is not identified.

V usage is TRBV5-1 and J usage is TRBJ2-7, with 10 bases identical to TRBD2. This sample comprised PBMCs, obtained at surgery. The clonotype was recovered from a male donor with early-stage non-small cell lung cancer. This CDR3 is CASSRSPVSGGANSEQYF. The CDR3 nucleotides are TGCGCCAGCAGCCGCTCGCCGGTCAGCGGGGGGGCCAATAGCGAGCAGTACTTC.